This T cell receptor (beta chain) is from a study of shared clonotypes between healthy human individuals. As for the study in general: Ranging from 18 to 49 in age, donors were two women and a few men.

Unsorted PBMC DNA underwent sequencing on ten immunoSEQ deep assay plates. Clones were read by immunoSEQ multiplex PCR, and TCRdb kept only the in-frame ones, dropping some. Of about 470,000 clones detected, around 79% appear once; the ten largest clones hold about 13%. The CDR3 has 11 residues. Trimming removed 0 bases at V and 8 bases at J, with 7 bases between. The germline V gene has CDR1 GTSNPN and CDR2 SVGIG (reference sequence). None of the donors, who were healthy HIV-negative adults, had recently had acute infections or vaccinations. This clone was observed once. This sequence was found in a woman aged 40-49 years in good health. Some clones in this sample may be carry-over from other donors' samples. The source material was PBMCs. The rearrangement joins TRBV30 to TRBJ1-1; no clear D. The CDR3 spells CAWSVGSEAFF. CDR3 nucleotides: TGTGCCTGGAGTGTGGGGTCAGAAGCTTTCTTT.